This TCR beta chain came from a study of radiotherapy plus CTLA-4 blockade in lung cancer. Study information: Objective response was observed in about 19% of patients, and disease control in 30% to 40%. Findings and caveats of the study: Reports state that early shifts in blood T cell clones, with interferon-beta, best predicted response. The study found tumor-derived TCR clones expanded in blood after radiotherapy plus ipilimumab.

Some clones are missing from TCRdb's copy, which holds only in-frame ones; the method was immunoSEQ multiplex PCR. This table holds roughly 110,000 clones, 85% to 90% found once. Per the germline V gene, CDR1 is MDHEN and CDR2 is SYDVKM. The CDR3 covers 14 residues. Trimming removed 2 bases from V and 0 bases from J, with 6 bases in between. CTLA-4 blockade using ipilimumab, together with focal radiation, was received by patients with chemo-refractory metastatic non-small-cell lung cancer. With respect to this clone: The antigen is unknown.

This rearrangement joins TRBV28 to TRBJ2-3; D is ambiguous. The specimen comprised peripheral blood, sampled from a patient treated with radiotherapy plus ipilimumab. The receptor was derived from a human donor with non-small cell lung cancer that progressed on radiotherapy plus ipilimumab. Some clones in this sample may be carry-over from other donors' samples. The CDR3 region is CASSLPDSTDTQYF. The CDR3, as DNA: TGTGCCAGCAGTTTACCCGACAGCACAGATACGCAGTATTTT. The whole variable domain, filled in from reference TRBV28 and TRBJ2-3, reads DVKVTQSSRYLVKRTGEKVFLECVQDMDHENMFWYRQDPGLGLRLIYFSYDVKMKEKGDIPEGYSVSREKKERFSLILESASTNQTSMYLCASSLPDSTDTQYFGPGTRLTVL.